This T cell receptor (beta chain) was sequenced in a study of low-dose radiotherapy and immunotherapy resistance in tumors. Study-wide context: The study delivered 0.5 Gy per fraction every 2 weeks to Cohort 1, totaling 6.5 Gy. From cycle 1 day 1, patients took oral aspirin 300 mg every day for four cycles.

V was trimmed by 5 bases and J by 6 bases, leaving 9 bases between them. The CDR3 sequence is 12 residues long. Per the germline V gene, CDR1 is SGHNT and CDR2 is YENEEA. cDNA synthesis used a TRAV/TRBV-specific primer set for both chains. TCR amplification ran 15 to 25 PCR cycles using constant-region and V-primer adapter primers. Isolated mRNA underwent amplification via in vitro transcription. TCRdb used MiXCR to reprocess the reads, holding one entry per CDR3 protein. The data contain under 75,000 distinct CDR3 sequences, 23% of them singletons. Specified time point: after trial treatment. The treatment here: LDRT plus nivolumab, ipilimumab, low-dose cyclophosphamide and aspirin (RACIN trial). The study gave donors nivolumab, ipilimumab, aspirin, low-dose cyclophosphamide and low-dose radiotherapy. This clonotype was seen many times.

Sequencing used PBMCs, obtained after low-dose radiotherapy plus immunotherapy. The TCR comes from a male donor with prostate cancer. J is TRBJ2-3 and V is TRBV11-3; weak D call: TRBD2 (7 bases). The DNA of the CDR3 is TGTGCCAGCAGCGGGGGGGCGGATACGCAGTATTTT. It is translated as CASSGGADTQYF.